This entry lists 28 T cell receptor beta chains sequenced from one sample in a study of T cells in Graves' hyperthyroidism and ophthalmopathy. From RNA transcripts, TCR beta CDR3 regions were amplified. With the HTBI primer set, the TCR CDR3 went through a first round of RT-PCR. TCRdb itself ran the multiplex PCR reads through MiXCR, one entry per CDR3 protein. The sample has around 420,000 distinct CDR3 sequences; roughly 14% are singletons. Sequencing used blood. The origin of the receptors is a woman in her late teens or twenties with Graves' hyperthyroidism.

V and J are TRBV7-3 and TRBJ1-1, with a weak D call TRBD1 (5 bases). This CDR3 region has 17 residues. The germline V gene has CDR1 SGHTA and CDR2 FQGTGA. V lost 6 bases and J lost 1, with 21 bases in between. The CDR3 DNA reads as TGTGCCAGCAGTAACGGAGGGGAAGAGGGGCCGAACACTGAAGCTTTCTTT. Protein sequence: CASSNGGEEGPNTEAFF. Together with reference TRBV7-3 and TRBJ1-1, the CDR3 gives the full variable domain: GAGVSQTPSNKVTEKGKYVELRCDPISGHTALYWYRQSLGQGPEFLIYFQGTGAADDSGLPNDRFFAVRPEGSVSTLKIQRTERGDSAVYLCASSNGGEEGPNTEAFFGQGTRLTVV.

This clonotype has ten or more counts. The chain combines TRBV20-1 with TRBJ1-6; D gene uncertain. In germline, CDR1 is DFQATT, CDR2 SNEGSKA (reference sequence). V shed 1 base and J shed 9 bases, with 13 bases lying between them. The CDR3 consists of 14 residues. The CDR3 protein is CSARGRADSSPLHF. The CDR3 DNA sequence: TGCAGTGCTAGAGGGCGGGCAGATTCTTCACCCCTCCACTTT.

As DNA, the CDR3 is TGTGCCACCAGCAGAGATCGGGACAGGCTCACAGATACGCAGTATTTT. Its protein is CATSRDRDRLTDTQYF. The gene calls are TRBV15 and TRBJ2-3; TRBD1 matches at 8 bases. V lost 0 bases, J lost 2 bases, and 4 bases stayed unmatched. The germline V gene encodes CDR1 LNHNV and CDR2 YYDKDF (reference sequence). The CDR3 consists of 16 residues.

Notes on this clonotype: A read error may be the cause here, since a much bigger clone is one base away. The V call is TRBV2, the J call TRBJ2-4; D is unclear. CDR1 and CDR2 from the germline V gene are SNHLY and FYNNEI. The CDR3 totals 12 residues. CDR3 DNA: TGTGCCAGCAGGATAGCCAAAAGCATTCAGTACTTC. Residues: CASRIAKSIQYF.

This clonotype was picked up many times. The rearrangement uses TRBV12-3 or TRBV12-4 and TRBJ1-3, with a possible D match to TRBD1 (5 bases). V lost 1 base, J lost 4 bases, and 14 bases lay in between. This CDR3 comprises 16 residues. Here the CDR3 DNA reads TGTGCCAGCAGTTTAGGACAGCTCCTTGGCGGAAACACCATATATTTT. It yields the protein CASSLGQLLGGNTIYF.

A few counts support this clonotype. This chain joins TRBV5-1 and TRBJ2-2; 7 bases agree with TRBD1. The J segment lost 5 bases and the V segment lost 4 bases, leaving 2 bases of the junction unmatched. The CDR3 sequence is 13 residues long. Germline V gene data show CDR1 as SGHRS and CDR2 as YFSETQ. The DNA for the CDR3 is TGCGCCAGCAGCGACAGGGTTACCGGGGAGCTGTTTTTT. Translation: CASSDRVTGELFF.

The chain carries TRBV19 and TRBJ2-1; 12 bases are shared with TRBD2. Germline V gene data show CDR1 as LNHDA and CDR2 as SQIVND (reference sequence). The CDR3 runs to 15 residues. The J segment lost 7 bases and the V segment lost 10 bases, leaving 11 bases of the junction unmatched. CDR3 loop: CATSLTSGSLNEQFF. CDR3 coding DNA: TGTGCCACCTCCCTGACTAGCGGGAGCTTAAATGAGCAGTTCTTC.

This clonotype was recorded many times. The J gene is TRBJ1-1, the V gene TRBV28; D gene uncertain. The CDR3 extends over 14 amino acids. Deletions cut 2 bases from V and 0 bases from J, with 7 bases between. CDR1 is MDHEN, CDR2 SYDVKM, per germline. The CDR3 nucleotides are TGTGCCAGCAGTTTAGTGAGGGTGAACACTGAAGCTTTCTTT. It codes for CASSLVRVNTEAFF.

The chain has TRBV9 and TRBJ2-5, with D tentatively TRBD2 (6 bases). V lost 3 bases, J lost 2 bases, and 11 bases lay in between. Germline V gene lookup returns CDR1 SGDLS and CDR2 YYNGEE. The CDR3 is made up of 14 amino acids. This chain's CDR3 is CASSGGGRQETQYF. The CDR3 nucleotides read TGTGCCAGCAGCGGGGGAGGACGTCAAGAGACCCAGTACTTC.

The rearrangement joins TRBV24-1 to TRBJ1-2; TRBD1 aligns across 7 bases. Losses at the gene ends were 4 bases for V and 3 bases for J; bases not matched to a gene: 7. This CDR3 region has 15 residues. Germline lookup yields CDR1 KGHDR and CDR2 SFDVKD. The CDR3 sequence is CATSDRGQDDYGYTF. For the CDR3, the DNA is TGTGCCACCAGTGACCGCGGACAGGACGACTATGGCTACACCTTC.

The chain combines TRBV5-8 with TRBJ1-1; D is unclear. The V gene lost 8 bases and the J gene lost 1 base, with 15 bases spanning the gap. The CDR3 contains 14 residues. Germline V gene sequence: CDR1 SGHTS, CDR2 YDEGEE. The CDR3 bases are TGTGCCAGTCGCCGGGGAAACTGGAACACTGAAGCTTTCTTT. It yields the protein CASRRGNWNTEAFF.

The chain joins TRBV3-1 to TRBJ1-5; TRBD1 is a possible D gene (6 bases). The V and J ends lost 4 bases and 9 bases respectively, with 13 bases between them. CDR1 LGHDT and CDR2 YNNKEL come from the germline V gene (reference sequence). The CDR3 is 13 amino acids. CDR3 in DNA: TGTGCCAGCAGCCTGGGGGGCAGCCGGCCCCAGCATTTT. Protein sequence: CASSLGGSRPQHF. The full variable domain, its missing parts supplied by reference TRBV3-1 and TRBJ1-5, is DTAVSQTPKYLVTQMGNDKSIKCEQNLGHDTMYWYKQDSKKFLKIMFSYNNKELIINETVPNRFSPKSPDKAHLNLHINSLELGDSAVYFCASSLGGSRPQHFGDGTRLSIL.

This rearrangement joins TRBV11-3 to TRBJ2-3; 16 bases map to TRBD2. The germline CDR1 and CDR2 sequences are SGHNT and YENEEA. The V and J ends lost 5 bases and 1 base, in that order; junction bases with no gene match: 6. This CDR3 is 18 amino acids long. The CDR3 bases are TGTGCCAGCAGCCGTGGGACTAGCGGGAGGGGCGGCACAGATACGCAGTATTTT. Translating gives CASSRGTSGRGGTDTQYF.

The CDR3 sequence: CASNYVPGNTEAFF. CDR3 coding DNA: TGTGCCAGCAATTACGTACCTGGGAACACTGAAGCTTTCTTT. V is TRBV28 and J is TRBJ1-1; D not resolved. V was pared by 7 bases and J by 1 base, with 13 bases between. This CDR3 region has 14 residues. CDR1 MDHEN and CDR2 SYDVKM come from the germline V gene.

This clonotype came up many times. The gene calls are TRBV28 and TRBJ2-1; 11 bases map to TRBD2. After removal of 8 bases from V and 4 bases from J, the junction contained 10 bases not matched to a gene. Germline CDR1 reads MDHEN; CDR2 reads SYDVKM. The CDR3 is 16 residues long. The CDR3 loop is CASLALGTSGYNEQFF. CDR3 nucleotide sequence: TGTGCCAGCCTAGCACTGGGGACTAGCGGATACAATGAGCAGTTCTTC.

This clonotype has a count of ten or more. The chain employs TRBV3-1 and TRBJ2-3, with TRBD1 matching 10 bases. There are 14 residues in the CDR3. The ends lost 4 bases at V and 9 bases at J; junction bases unmatched: 7. CDR1 LGHDT and CDR2 YNNKEL come from the germline V gene (reference sequence). The CDR3 DNA follows: TGTGCCAGCAGCCCACCGGGACAGGGGCCAACGCAGTATTTT. Protein: CASSPPGQGPTQYF.

This clonotype was seen only a few times. The chain recombines TRBV11-2 with TRBJ1-2, with a tentative D call TRBD1 (6 bases). Trimming stripped 2 bases from V and 4 bases from J, with 14 bases between. Germline CDR1 SGHAT, CDR2 FQNNGV. This CDR3 comprises 15 residues. The CDR3 protein is CASSLRTDMGYGYTF. The CDR3 coding sequence is TGTGCCAGCAGCTTACGGACAGACATGGGCTATGGCTACACCTTC.

This clonotype showed up many times. The chain has TRBV5-1 and TRBJ2-7; 7 bases agree with TRBD1. Germline V gene data show CDR1 as SGHRS and CDR2 as YFSETQ. The CDR3 has 15 residues. V shed 4 bases and J 0 bases; nucleotides not matched to a gene: 7. The CDR3 reads CASSAGDRYSYEQYF. The CDR3 coding sequence is TGCGCCAGCAGCGCAGGGGACAGATACTCCTACGAGCAGTACTTC. The variable domain in full, completed from reference TRBV5-1 and TRBJ2-7, reads KAGVTQTPRYLIKTRGQQVTLSCSPISGHRSVSWYQQTPGQGLQFLFEYFSETQRNKGNFPGRFSGRQFSNSRSEMNVSTLELGDSALYLCASSAGDRYSYEQYFGPGTRLTVT.

This clonotype was detected ten times or more. J is TRBJ2-5 and V is TRBV28; 13 bases match TRBD2. This CDR3 is built from 18 residues. Germline CDR1 reads MDHEN; CDR2 reads SYDVKM. V dropped 3 bases and J dropped 2; count of bases not matched to a gene: 9. The CDR3 nucleotides are TGTGCCAGCAGTTTCACGGGGGGGACTAGCGGGAATCAAGAGACCCAGTACTTC. It encodes CASSFTGGTSGNQETQYF.

This clonotype was seen ten or more times. The rearrangement joins TRBV27 to TRBJ1-1; no reliable D call. V was shortened by 3 bases and J by 1 base, with 6 bases between the two germline ends. The length of the CDR3 is 13 residues. Germline V gene sequence: CDR1 MNHEY, CDR2 SMNVEV (reference sequence). The CDR3 sequence is CASSLWENTEAFF. CDR3 DNA: TGTGCCAGCAGTTTGTGGGAGAACACTGAAGCTTTCTTT.

There are many counts of this clonotype. This sequence joins TRBV7-3 and TRBJ2-1; possibly TRBD2 for D (6 bases). The length of the CDR3 is 15 residues. Trimming stripped 5 bases from V and 0 bases from J, with 11 bases between. Germline-derived CDR1 and CDR2 are SGHTA and FQGTGA. The CDR3 DNA reads TGTGCCAGCAGCAAACGGGGGAGCTCCTACAATGAGCAGTTCTTC. It codes for CASSKRGSSYNEQFF.

In this sample, this clonotype turned up many times. V is TRBV5-1 and J is TRBJ2-1, with 14 bases lining up with TRBD2. This CDR3 has 19 residues. V was pared by 3 bases and J by 0 bases, with 8 bases of the junction left unmatched. CDR1 and CDR2 from the germline V gene are SGHRS and YFSETQ. CDR3 sequence: CASSSGLAGVLSSYNEQFF. CDR3 nucleotide sequence: TGCGCCAGCAGCTCGGGACTAGCGGGGGTCCTAAGCTCCTACAATGAGCAGTTCTTC.

This clonotype was seen ten or more times. The chain combines TRBV2 with TRBJ1-2, with 12 positions matching TRBD1. V lost 6 bases, J lost 6 bases, and 8 bases stayed unmatched. The CDR3 extends over 15 amino acids. Germline V gene lookup returns CDR1 SNHLY and CDR2 FYNNEI. CDR3 DNA sequence: TGTGCCAGCAGGGGGGACAGGGGGCCGTTGGATGGCTACACCTTC. The encoded protein is CASRGDRGPLDGYTF.

This clonotype was seen ten or more times. The chain is built from TRBV24-1 and TRBJ2-3, with D possibly matching TRBD1 (6 bases). V gave up 2 bases and J gave up 6 bases, with 17 bases separating them. This CDR3 has 16 residues. Germline V gene lookup returns CDR1 KGHDR and CDR2 SFDVKD. CDR3 coding DNA: TGTGCCACCAGTGATTCATGGGGGCGAAAAGGGGATACGCAGTATTTT. Residues: CATSDSWGRKGDTQYF.

This clonotype was seen many times. The chain uses TRBV28 and TRBJ1-2, with unresolved D. Germline loops: CDR1 MDHEN, CDR2 SYDVKM. The CDR3 is made up of 16 amino acids. Between the trimmed V and J ends, which lost 5 bases and 4 bases, there was a span of 20 bases. CDR3 residues: CASSAPSDSISYGYTF. In DNA form, the CDR3 reads TGTGCCAGCAGTGCCCCTTCGGACTCGATCTCCTATGGCTACACCTTC.

This clonotype was recorded at least ten times. V gene TRBV11-2 combines with J gene TRBJ2-5; 14 nucleotides align to TRBD2. Trimming at V came to 4 bases and at J to 6 bases, leaving 4 bases not matched to a gene. The germline CDR1 and CDR2 sequences are SGHAT and FQNNGV. This CDR3 spans 15 amino acids. This CDR3 is CASSYGTSGGQTQYF. In DNA form, the CDR3 reads TGTGCCAGCAGCTACGGGACTAGCGGGGGACAGACCCAGTACTTC.

This clonotype has ten or more counts. J is TRBJ2-3 and V is TRBV10-3, with D uncertain. V lost 4 bases and J 2 bases, leaving 10 bases between the germline ends. Per germline, CDR1 ENHRY and CDR2 SYGVKD. The CDR3 runs 14 residues. DNA of the CDR3: TGTGCCATCAGTGTTTCGCAGGTCACAGATACGCAGTATTTT. This translates into CAISVSQVTDTQYF.

This clonotype appeared many times. The chain couples TRBV12-3 or TRBV12-4 to TRBJ1-6, with 10 bases identical to TRBD1. Unmatched junction bases numbered 7, after V lost 6 bases and J lost 14 bases. The CDR3 covers 13 residues. This CDR3 reads CASSLGTGESLHF. CDR3 in DNA: TGTGCCAGCAGCCTGGGGACAGGGGAGTCCCTCCACTTT.